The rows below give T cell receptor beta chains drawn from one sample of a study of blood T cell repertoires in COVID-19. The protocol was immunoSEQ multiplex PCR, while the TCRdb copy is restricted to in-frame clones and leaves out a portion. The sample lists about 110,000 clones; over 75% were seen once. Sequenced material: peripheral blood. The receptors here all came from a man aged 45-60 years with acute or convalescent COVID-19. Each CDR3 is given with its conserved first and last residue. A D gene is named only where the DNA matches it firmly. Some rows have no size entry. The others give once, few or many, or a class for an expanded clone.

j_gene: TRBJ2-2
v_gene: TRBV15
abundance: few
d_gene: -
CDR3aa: CATSRDTGMYTGELFF
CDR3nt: TGTGCCACCAGCAGAGACACGGGAATGTACACCGGGGAGCTGTTTTTT

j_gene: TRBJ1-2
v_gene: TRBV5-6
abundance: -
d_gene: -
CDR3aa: CASSSDRVRTF
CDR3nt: TGTGCCAGCAGCTCCGACCGAGTGAGGACCTTC

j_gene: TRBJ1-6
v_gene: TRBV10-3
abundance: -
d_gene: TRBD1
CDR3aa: CAISTDREGSPLHF
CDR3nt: TGTGCCATCAGTACGGACAGGGAGGGTTCACCCCTCCACTTT

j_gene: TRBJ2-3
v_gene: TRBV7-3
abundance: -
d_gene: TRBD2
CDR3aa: CASGRGSTDTQYF
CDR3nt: TGTGCCAGCGGGCGGGGGAGCACAGATACGCAGTATTTT

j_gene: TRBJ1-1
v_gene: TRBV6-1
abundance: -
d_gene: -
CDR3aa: CATRTTAMNTEAFF
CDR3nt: TGTGCCACCCGAACGACAGCGATGAACACTGAAGCTTTCTTT

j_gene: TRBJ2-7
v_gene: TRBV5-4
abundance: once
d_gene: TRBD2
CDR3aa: CASTLGGLAGASYEQYF
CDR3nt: TGTGCCAGCACGCTAGGCGGGCTAGCGGGGGCTTCCTACGAGCAGTACTTC

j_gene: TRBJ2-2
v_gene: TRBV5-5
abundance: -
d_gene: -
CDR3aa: CASSLGGTAGELFF
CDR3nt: TGTGCCAGCAGCCTTGGGGGGACGGCCGGGGAGCTGTTTTTT

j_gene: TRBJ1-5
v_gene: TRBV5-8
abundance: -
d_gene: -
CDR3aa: CASSLRVNQPQHF
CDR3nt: TGTGCCAGCAGCTTACGAGTGAATCAGCCCCAGCATTTT

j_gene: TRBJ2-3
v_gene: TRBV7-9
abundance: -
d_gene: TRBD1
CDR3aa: CASIITGGTDTQYF
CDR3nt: TGTGCCAGCATAATTACAGGGGGTACAGATACGCAGTATTTT

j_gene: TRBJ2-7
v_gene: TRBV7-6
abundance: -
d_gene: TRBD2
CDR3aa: CASSQGTSGVPWQYF
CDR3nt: TGTGCCAGCAGCCAAGGGACTAGCGGGGTCCCCTGGCAGTACTTC

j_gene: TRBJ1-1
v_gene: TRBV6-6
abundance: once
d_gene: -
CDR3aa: CASSLYTEAFF
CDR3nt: TGTGCCAGCAGCCTCTACACTGAAGCTTTCTTT

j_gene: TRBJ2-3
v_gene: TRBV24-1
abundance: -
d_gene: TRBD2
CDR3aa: CATSDDSGRATDTQYF
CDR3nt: TGTGCCACCAGTGATGATAGCGGGAGGGCCACAGATACGCAGTATTTT

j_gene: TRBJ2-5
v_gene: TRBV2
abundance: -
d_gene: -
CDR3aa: CASREYFVGTQYF
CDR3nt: TGTGCCAGCAGGGAGTACTTCGTGGGGACCCAGTACTTC

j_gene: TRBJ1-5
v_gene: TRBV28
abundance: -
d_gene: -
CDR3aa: CASTPFGTQGHNQPQHF
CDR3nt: TGTGCCAGCACCCCTTTCGGGACTCAGGGTCACAATCAGCCCCAGCATTTT

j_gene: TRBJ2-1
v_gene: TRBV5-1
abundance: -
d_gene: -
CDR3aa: CASSGGLLYNEQFF
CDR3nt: TGCGCCAGCAGCGGGGGACTTCTCTACAATGAGCAGTTCTTC

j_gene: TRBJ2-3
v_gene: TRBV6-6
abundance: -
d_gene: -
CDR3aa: CASSLGTPWATDTQYF
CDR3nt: TGTGCCAGCAGCCTAGGGACTCCGTGGGCCACAGATACGCAGTATTTT

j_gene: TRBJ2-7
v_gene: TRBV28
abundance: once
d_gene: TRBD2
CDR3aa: CASSLLAGAYEQYF
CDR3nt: TGTGCCAGCAGCCTACTAGCGGGGGCCTACGAGCAGTACTTC

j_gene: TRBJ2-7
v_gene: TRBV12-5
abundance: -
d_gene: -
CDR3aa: CASAQGGYSYEQYF
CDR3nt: TGTGCTAGTGCCCAGGGGGGATACTCCTACGAGCAGTACTTC

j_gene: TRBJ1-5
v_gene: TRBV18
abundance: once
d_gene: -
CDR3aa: CASSPGGSNQPQHF
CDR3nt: TGTGCCAGCTCACCAGGGGGCAGCAATCAGCCCCAGCATTTT

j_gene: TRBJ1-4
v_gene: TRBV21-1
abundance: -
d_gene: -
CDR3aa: CASSKEADRHSATNEKLFF
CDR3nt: TGTGCCAGCAGCAAAGAGGCGGACAGACACTCTGCAACTAATGAAAAACTGTTTTTT

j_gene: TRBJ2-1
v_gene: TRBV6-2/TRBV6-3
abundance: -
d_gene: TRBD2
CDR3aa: CASSARLASSSYNEQFF
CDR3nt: TGTGCCAGCAGTGCCCGACTAGCGTCGAGCTCCTACAATGAGCAGTTCTTC

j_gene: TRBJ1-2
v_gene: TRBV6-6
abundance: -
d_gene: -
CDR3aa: CASSKTAVGYTF
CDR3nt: TGTGCCAGCAGTAAAACAGCTGTCGGCTACACCTTC

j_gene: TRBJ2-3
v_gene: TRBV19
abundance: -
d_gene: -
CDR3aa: CASSDDLAGYTDTQYF
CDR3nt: TGTGCCAGTAGCGATGACCTCGCGGGATACACAGATACGCAGTATTTT

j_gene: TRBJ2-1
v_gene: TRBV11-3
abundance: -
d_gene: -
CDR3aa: CASSLDQWGGLSNEQFF
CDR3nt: TGTGCCAGCAGCTTAGATCAATGGGGGGGCTTGAGCAATGAGCAGTTCTTC

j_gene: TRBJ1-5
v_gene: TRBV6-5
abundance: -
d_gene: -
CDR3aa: CASRPRQTPEPQHF
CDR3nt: TGTGCCAGCAGACCTAGACAGACCCCAGAGCCCCAGCATTTT

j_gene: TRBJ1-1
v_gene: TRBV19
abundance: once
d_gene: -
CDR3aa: CASSTRGGNTEAFF
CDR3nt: TGTGCCAGTAGTACCAGGGGTGGTAACACTGAAGCTTTCTTT

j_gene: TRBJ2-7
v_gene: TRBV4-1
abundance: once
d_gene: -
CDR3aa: CASSKIRTSRQRRDEQYF
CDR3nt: TGCGCCAGCAGCAAAATACGGACTTCCCGGCAACGGCGCGACGAGCAGTACTTC

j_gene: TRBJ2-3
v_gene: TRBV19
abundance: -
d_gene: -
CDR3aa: CASSIEARVADTQYF
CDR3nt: TGTGCCAGTAGTATAGAGGCCAGGGTAGCAGATACGCAGTATTTT

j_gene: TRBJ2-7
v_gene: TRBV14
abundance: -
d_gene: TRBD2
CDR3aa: CASSQTLGGDEQYF
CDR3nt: TGTGCCAGCAGCCAGACACTGGGAGGGGACGAGCAGTACTTC

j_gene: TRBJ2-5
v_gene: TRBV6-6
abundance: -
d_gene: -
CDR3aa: CASSPGSSGLQETQYF
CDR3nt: TGTGCCAGCAGTCCCGGGTCGAGCGGGCTCCAAGAGACCCAGTACTTC

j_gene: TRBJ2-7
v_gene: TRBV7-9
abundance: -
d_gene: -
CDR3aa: CASSPGGGQYF
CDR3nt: TGTGCCAGCAGCCCAGGGGGAGGCCAGTACTTC

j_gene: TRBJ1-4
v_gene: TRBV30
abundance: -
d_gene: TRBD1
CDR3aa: CACGPQGATNEKLFF
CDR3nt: TGTGCCTGCGGCCCACAGGGGGCAACTAATGAAAAACTGTTTTTT

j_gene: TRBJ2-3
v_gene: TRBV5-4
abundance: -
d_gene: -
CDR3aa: CASSLGGRGRTDTQYF
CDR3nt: TGTGCCAGCAGCTTGGGAGGGCGGGGCCGCACAGATACGCAGTATTTT

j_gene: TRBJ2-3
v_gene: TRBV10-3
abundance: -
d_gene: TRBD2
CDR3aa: CAAKAGGLADTQYF
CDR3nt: TGTGCCGCAAAAGCGGGAGGCCTCGCAGATACGCAGTATTTT

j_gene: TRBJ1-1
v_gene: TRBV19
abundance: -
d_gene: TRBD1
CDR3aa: CASSRNGGDSGEAFF
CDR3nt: TGTGCCAGTAGCCGAAACGGAGGGGACAGTGGCGAAGCTTTCTTT

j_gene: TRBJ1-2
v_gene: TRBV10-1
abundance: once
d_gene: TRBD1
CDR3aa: CASSPTGNYGYTF
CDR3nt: TGCGCCAGCAGTCCGACAGGGAACTATGGCTACACCTTC

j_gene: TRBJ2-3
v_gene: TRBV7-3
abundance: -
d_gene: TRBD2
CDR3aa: CASSPVASGVNTDTQYF
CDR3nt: TGTGCCAGCAGCCCTGTGGCTAGCGGAGTTAACACAGATACGCAGTATTTT

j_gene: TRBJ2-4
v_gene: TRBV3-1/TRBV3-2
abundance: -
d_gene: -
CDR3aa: CASSQEGGVAKNIQYF
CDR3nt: TGTGCCAGCAGCCAAGAAGGAGGGGTAGCCAAAAACATTCAGTACTTC

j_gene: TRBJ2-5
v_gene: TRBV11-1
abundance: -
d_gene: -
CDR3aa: CASSLRGNLQETQYF
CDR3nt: TGTGCCAGCAGCTTACGGGGGAACCTACAAGAGACCCAGTACTTC

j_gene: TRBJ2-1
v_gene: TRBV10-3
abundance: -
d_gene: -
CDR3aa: CAISGLARGSNEQFF
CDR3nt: TGTGCCATCAGTGGCCTAGCCAGAGGGTCTAATGAGCAGTTCTTC